The 2 T cell receptor beta chains reported below all come from one sample, sequenced in a study of cytomegalovirus exposure and HLA in healthy donors. 13 Jbeta primers and 60 Vbeta primers were used for the PCR. The data were produced by immunoSEQ multiplex PCR, yet TCRdb's version contains in-frame clones alone and is incomplete. The sample has 85,000 to 100,000 clones, roughly 86% seen once; the top ten hold 8% to 10%. Sequenced input: PBMCs. These TCRs come from a man aged 25 to 45 in good health and CMV-seropositive.

The chain employs TRBV5-1 and TRBJ2-2, with TRBD1 matching 8 bases. CDR1 and CDR2 from the germline V gene are SGHRS and YFSETQ. The CDR3 sequence is 17 residues long. Trimming at V came to 4 bases and at J to 0 bases, leaving 8 bases not matched to a gene. The CDR3 sequence is CASSLRVDRANTGELFF. CDR3 DNA: TGCGCCAGCAGCCTCAGAGTGGACAGGGCGAACACCGGGGAGCTGTTTTTT.

V usage is TRBV5-1 and J usage is TRBJ2-1; the match to TRBD2 covers 16 bases. Germline CDR1 SGHRS, CDR2 YFSETQ. Unmatched junction bases numbered 5, after V lost 4 bases and J lost 10 bases. This CDR3 region has 15 residues. The CDR3 spells CASSRGTSGREEQFF. The CDR3, as DNA: TGCGCCAGCAGCAGGGGGACTAGCGGGAGGGAGGAGCAGTTCTTC.